The 12 T cell receptor beta chains listed next were all sequenced from one sample in a study of CD8 T cells in ankylosing spondylitis. A single record per CDR3 protein comes from TCRdb applying MiXCR to the 5' RACE reads. The sample yields about 540,000 distinct CDR3 sequences, roughly an eighth seen once. For these TCRs, the target antigens are not known. Study-level findings and limits: Ankylosing spondylitis blood seemed to carry a telltale TCR beta motif made of fewer than ten highly homologous variants.

The sequenced sample was blood, either unsorted or a sorted T cell fraction (not recorded which). The receptor source for this set is a male donor with ankylosing spondylitis.

This clonotype was counted ten times or more. The rearrangement joins TRBV3-1 to TRBJ2-1; no firm D call. CDR3 length: 12 residues. Looked up from germline, CDR1 is LGHDT and CDR2 is YNNKEL (reference sequence). The V and J ends lost 0 bases and 7 bases respectively, with 4 bases between them. CDR3 sequence reads: CASSQEWNEQFF. In DNA, the CDR3 is TGTGCCAGCAGCCAAGAGTGGAATGAGCAGTTCTTC.

A few counts support this clonotype. This chain links TRBV7-8 with TRBJ2-7; 14 nucleotides match TRBD2. The germline V gene encodes CDR1 SGHVS and CDR2 FQNEAQ. There are 15 residues in the CDR3. V lost 4 bases, J lost 2 bases, and 1 base stayed unmatched. The CDR3 DNA reads TGTGCCAGCAGCTGGACTAGCGGGAGGACCTACGAGCAGTACTTC. Its translation: CASSWTSGRTYEQYF.

CDR3 loop: CASKGLKDGYTF. Here the CDR3 DNA reads TGTGCCAGCAAGGGTTTGAAGGATGGCTACACCTTC. The chain is built from TRBV6-2 or TRBV6-3 and TRBJ1-2, with D unresolved. Germline V gene lookup returns CDR1 MNHEY and CDR2 SVGEGT. Deletions cut 7 bases from V and 6 bases from J, with 12 bases between. The CDR3 totals 12 residues.

In this sample, this clonotype turned up a few times. The chain combines TRBV11-2 with TRBJ2-5; D is ambiguous. The germline V gene has CDR1 SGHAT and CDR2 FQNNGV. The germline V and J ends were trimmed by 5 bases and 2 bases, with 12 bases remaining between them. The CDR3 is made up of 14 amino acids. DNA of the CDR3: TGTGCCAGCAGCCCCTCTCGGCAACAAGAGACCCAGTACTTC. This translates into CASSPSRQQETQYF. Full variable domain (remainder filled in from reference TRBV11-2 and TRBJ2-5): EAGVAQSPRYKIIEKRQSVAFWCNPISGHATLYWYQQILGQGPKLLIQFQNNGVVDDSQLPKDRFSAERLKGVDSTLKIQPAKLEDSAVYLCASSPSRQQETQYFGPGTRLLVL.

This clonotype was counted a few times. The chain couples TRBV9 to TRBJ2-1, with D possibly matching TRBD2 (5 bases). V was shortened by 4 bases and J by 2 bases, with 16 bases between the two germline ends. From germline, CDR1 is SGDLS and CDR2 YYNGEE. The CDR3 has 16 residues. The CDR3 DNA reads as TGTGCCAGCAGCCTCGACCCCCCGGGGACCTACAATGAGCAGTTCTTC. Translation: CASSLDPPGTYNEQFF. The full variable domain, its missing parts supplied by reference TRBV9 and TRBJ2-1, is DSGVTQTPKHLITATGQRVTLRCSPRSGDLSVYWYQQSLDQGLQFLIQYYNGEERAKGNILERFSAQQFPDLHSELNLSSLELGDSALYFCASSLDPPGTYNEQFFGPGTRLTVL.

V gene TRBV5-1 combines with J gene TRBJ2-4; a possible D gene is TRBD2 (6 bases). Trimming pared 0 bases from V and 9 bases from J, leaving 13 bases between. The CDR3 has 14 residues. Germline values: CDR1 SGHRS, CDR2 YFSETQ. The DNA for the CDR3 is TGCGCCAGCAGCTTGGCGGGAGAGTGGGCCATTCAGTACTTC. It specifies CASSLAGEWAIQYF.

The chain has TRBV3-1 and TRBJ2-3; D is unclear. Germline V gene lookup returns CDR1 LGHDT and CDR2 YNNKEL (reference sequence). The V end was cut by 1 base, the J end by 2 bases, with 7 bases between. The CDR3 is 14 residues long. The CDR3 DNA reads TGTGCCAGCAGCCAAGGGGATAACACAGATACGCAGTATTTT. Amino acid sequence: CASSQGDNTDTQYF.

This clonotype has a handful of counts. A junction boundary mismatches the germline segment, possibly from a read error. The chain joins TRBV20-1 to TRBJ2-1; a weak D match, TRBD2 (5 bases). This CDR3 has 14 amino acids. Germline assignment: CDR1 DFQATT and CDR2 SNEGSKA (reference sequence). The CDR3 region has the DNA TGCAGTTCTAGAGAGAGGGTGAATTACAATGAGCAGTTCTTC. This codes for CSSRERVNYNEQFF.

Ten or more counts support this clonotype. The chain couples TRBV13 to TRBJ2-5; 10 bases are a match to TRBD2. This CDR3 has 15 amino acids. With 3 bases clipped from V and 5 bases from J, the junction kept 6 bases outside the gene matches. Germline V lookup: CDR1 PRHDT, CDR2 FYEKMQ (reference sequence). The CDR3 coding sequence is TGTGCCAGCAGCTTCTCCCTAGCGGGAGTTGAGACCCAGTACTTC. Amino acids: CASSFSLAGVETQYF.

This clonotype was recorded at least ten times. The junction differs from germline at one of its ends, possibly a read error. The CDR3 is CSVEGLAASTDTQYF. In DNA, the CDR3 is TGCAGCGTCGAAGGACTAGCGGCCAGCACAGATACGCAGTATTTT. V usage is TRBV29-1 and J usage is TRBJ2-3, with 10 bases matching TRBD2. Per germline, CDR1 SQVTM and CDR2 ANQGSEA. CDR3 size: 15 residues.

V gene TRBV12-3 or TRBV12-4 combines with J gene TRBJ2-1, with 10 positions matching TRBD2. J was trimmed by 1 base and V by 3 bases; bases with no gene match: 9. The CDR3 length is 18 residues. The CDR3, as DNA: TGTGCCAGCAGTTTCGGTCTAGCGGGAGTAGTATCCTACAATGAGCAGTTCTTC. Amino acids: CASSFGLAGVVSYNEQFF.

This clonotype was picked up a small number of times. The chain carries TRBV20-1 and TRBJ1-3; D is unclear. The CDR3 covers 15 residues. Trimming stripped 3 bases from V and 3 bases from J, with 15 bases between. Germline V lookup: CDR1 DFQATT, CDR2 SNEGSKA (reference sequence). CDR3 bases: TGCAGTGCTAGGGGCCCTAATAAGGGTGGAAACACCATATATTTT. As protein: CSARGPNKGGNTIYF.